The T cell receptor beta chain under discussion was sequenced for a study of shared clonotypes between healthy human individuals. About this clone itself: The sample holds other DNA sequences that translate to the same CDR3.

Sequencing was performed with immunoSEQ multiplex PCR; in TCRdb, only in-frame clones are kept and a portion is missing. Counted here are a few million clones, about 94% occurring once; the ten biggest clones make up more than 0.1%. Germline V gives CDR1 GTSNPN, CDR2 SVGIG (reference sequence). The CDR3 totals 13 residues. Trimming took off 2 bases at V and 3 bases at J, with 7 bases between the two ends. The receptor was isolated from a man aged 18-30 years in good health. Sequenced material: naive CD4+ T cells sorted from blood. Subset meaning: CD45RA+ positively selected. This chain joins TRBV30 and TRBJ1-4; a possible D gene is TRBD1 (6 bases). The CDR3 DNA reads as TGTGCCTGGAGTAGGGGGGCTAATGAAAAACTGTTTTTT. This translates into CAWSRGANEKLFF.